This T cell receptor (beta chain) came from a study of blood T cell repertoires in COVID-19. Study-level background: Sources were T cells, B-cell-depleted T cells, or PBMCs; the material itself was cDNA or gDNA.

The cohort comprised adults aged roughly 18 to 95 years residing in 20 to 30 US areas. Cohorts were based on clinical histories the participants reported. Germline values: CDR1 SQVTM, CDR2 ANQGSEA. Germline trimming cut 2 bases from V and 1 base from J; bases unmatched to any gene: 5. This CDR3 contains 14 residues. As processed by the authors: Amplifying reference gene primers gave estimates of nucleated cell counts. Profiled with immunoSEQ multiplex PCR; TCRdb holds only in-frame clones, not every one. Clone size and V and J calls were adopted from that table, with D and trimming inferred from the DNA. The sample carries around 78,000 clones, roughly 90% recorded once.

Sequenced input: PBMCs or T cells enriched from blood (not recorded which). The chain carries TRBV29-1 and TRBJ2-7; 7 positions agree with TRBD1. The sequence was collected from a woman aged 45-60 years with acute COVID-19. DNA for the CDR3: TGCAGCGTTGAATTCCGACAGGGTTCCTACGAGCAGTACTTC. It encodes CSVEFRQGSYEQYF.